This TCR beta chain was sequenced during a study of post-analysis software for immune sequencing data. Across the whole study: There were relapsing-remitting, secondary progressive and progressive-relapsing multiple sclerosis among the disease courses included. The study's findings and limits: When compared against controls, multiple sclerosis patients showed significantly lower normalized Chao1 diversity. Batch-mates among the samples co-clustered strongly by F measure. In patients, a few TRBV segments were more frequent than in controls, with TRBV5-6, TRBV5-1 and TRBV20-1 among them.

Points on this clonotype: Antigen unknown.

The authors incorporated unique molecular identifiers into the TCR beta cDNA libraries. When roughly 1 to 10 million T cells were used, they gave hundreds of thousands of cDNA molecules. TCRdb re-derived calls from the PCR reads in MiXCR, one entry per CDR3 protein. The sample shows about half a million distinct CDR3 sequences, 40% to 55% of them seen only once. Looked up from germline, CDR1 is KGHSH and CDR2 is LQKENI. The V and J ends lost 3 bases and 8 bases, in that order; junction bases with no gene match: 9. This CDR3 is 15 amino acids long. Material: blood. The chain recombines TRBV18 with TRBJ2-1; 8 bases fit TRBD2. The origin of this receptor is a girl between 5 and 17 years old with multiple sclerosis. CDR3 DNA: TGTGCCAGCTCACCCGGGATAGCGGGACTGTATGAGCAGTTCTTC. It encodes CASSPGIAGLYEQFF.